In its sample, the clone carrying this T cell receptor beta chain was seen many times. Its antigen is unidentified. TCRdb processed the RT-PCR reads anew with MiXCR; each CDR3 protein has one entry. The sample records under 800,000 distinct CDR3 sequences, approximately 14% being singletons. This sample was taken from a study of response to subunit inactivated influenza vaccine. Overall study results and limits: New T cells are recruited in small numbers by each seasonal influenza vaccination, according to the authors' suggestion.

The CDR3 contains 13 residues. V dropped 1 base and J dropped 5 bases, with 8 bases sitting between them. Germline V gene sequence: CDR1 MGHRA, CDR2 YSYEKL. V is TRBV4-1 and J is TRBJ1-1; D is uncertain. The origin of this receptor is a man between 45 and 60 years old who received an inactivated influenza vaccine. Sample: PBMCs from blood, taken 14 days before vaccination. The CDR3 protein is CASSQVVGTEAFF. DNA of the CDR3: TGCGCCAGCAGCCAAGTGGTGGGGACTGAAGCTTTCTTT.